The following is a T cell receptor beta chain sequence with its context. Its antigen is unidentified. These data belong to a study of cytomegalovirus exposure and HLA in healthy donors. The V end was cut by 6 bases, the J end by 8 bases, with 13 bases between. CDR3 length equals 13 residues. The germline gives CDR1 MDHEN, CDR2 SYDVKM. Study-wide findings and caveats: A missense DCLRE1C variant was associated with V- and J-gene trimming of TCR beta chains in a later analysis, and an independent cohort replicated the association. In presence/absence analyses, roughly uniform sequencing depth across donors was assumed. Earlier analysis yielded a pattern in which most TCR beta V segments were productive about 90% or about 30% of the time.

This PCR relied on a set of 60 Vbeta primers and 13 Jbeta primers. The data were produced by immunoSEQ multiplex PCR, yet TCRdb's version contains in-frame clones alone and is incomplete. This table has some 120,000 clones, 76% appearing once. V and J are TRBV28 and TRBJ1-4; weak D call: TRBD1 (6 bases). Sequences were obtained from PBMCs. The clonotype originates from a man aged 45-60 years in good health and CMV-seronegative. This CDR3 is CASSSGVYEKLFF. The CDR3 nucleotides read TGTGCCAGCAGCTCAGGGGTTTACGAAAAACTGTTTTTT.